This T cell receptor beta chain was sequenced during a study of response to subunit inactivated influenza vaccine. Findings of the study overall: The authors offered the suggestion that each seasonal influenza vaccination recruits few new T cells.

TCRdb called the RT-PCR reads again in MiXCR, with one record for every CDR3 protein. This sample has almost 600,000 distinct CDR3 sequences; 14% occur once, and the top ten carry around 10%. Germline V gene data show CDR1 as SGHTA and CDR2 as FQGNSA. The CDR3 extends over 17 amino acids. The V and J ends lost 1 base and 0 bases respectively, with 15 bases between them. This clonotype was observed a handful of times. Its antigen is not identified. This receptor was identified in a man between 50 and 59 years old who received an inactivated influenza vaccine. Sequenced material: PBMCs from blood, taken 11 to 12 days after vaccination. The chain couples TRBV7-2 to TRBJ2-5, with a weak D call TRBD2 (7 bases). In DNA form, the CDR3 reads TGTGCCAGCAGCTTAGTGTCGGTGGGGGGGCACCAAGAGACCCAGTACTTC. As protein: CASSLVSVGGHQETQYF.